These 21 T cell receptor beta chains share one sample of origin, sequenced in a study of blood T cell repertoires in COVID-19. The method was immunoSEQ multiplex PCR; TCRdb's version includes in-frame clones alone and lacks a portion of them. The data contain 150,000 to 200,000 clones, approximately 91% of them singletons. Sequenced: peripheral blood. The source of these receptors is a man aged 65-85 years with active or convalescent COVID-19.

The V call is TRBV27, the J call TRBJ2-5; D ambiguous. The V end lost 3 bases, the J end lost 5 bases, and 16 bases lay between the germline ends. CDR3 length: 15 residues. Germline V gives CDR1 MNHEY, CDR2 SMNVEV (reference sequence). In nucleotides, the CDR3 is TGTGCCAGCAGTTTTGTCAAGGCGGTTGGGGAGACCCAGTACTTC. It codes for CASSFVKAVGETQYF.

This rearrangement joins TRBV5-5 to TRBJ1-1, with D perhaps matching TRBD1 (6 bases). Germline V lookup: CDR1 SGHKS, CDR2 YYEKEE (reference sequence). Trimming took off 4 bases at V and 4 bases at J, with 14 bases between the two ends. This CDR3 has 14 amino acids. CDR3 DNA: TGTGCCAGCAGCGGACGGGGGGCGGCCACTGAAGCTTTCTTT. Its translation is CASSGRGAATEAFF.

The chain joins TRBV19 to TRBJ1-2; D might be TRBD1 (5 bases). Per the germline V gene, CDR1 is LNHDA and CDR2 is SQIVND (reference sequence). V was pared by 3 bases and J by 5 bases, with 10 bases between. The CDR3 loop spans 13 amino acids. CDR3 sequence reads: CASSIDSKYGYTF. The CDR3 region has the DNA TGTGCCAGTAGTATTGACAGCAAGTATGGCTACACCTTC.

The rearrangement uses TRBV19 and TRBJ2-7; D may be TRBD1 (5 bases). Deletions cut 4 bases from V and 0 bases from J, with 7 bases between. The germline gives CDR1 LNHDA, CDR2 SQIVND (reference sequence). CDR3 length equals 13 residues. CDR3 coding DNA: TGTGCCAGTAGTAGTGGGGCCTCCTACGAGCAGTACTTC. This encodes CASSSGASYEQYF.

The chain links TRBV9 to TRBJ1-6; D call uncertain. Germline CDR1 reads SGDLS; CDR2 reads YYNGEE. This CDR3 has 14 residues. V was clipped by 2 bases and J by 9 bases, with 12 bases between them. The CDR3 loop is CASSVTAYGSPLHF. CDR3 coding DNA: TGTGCCAGCAGCGTCACAGCTTACGGTTCACCCCTCCACTTT. Supplemented by reference TRBV9 and TRBJ1-6, the full variable domain reads DSGVTQTPKHLITATGQRVTLRCSPRSGDLSVYWYQQSLDQGLQFLIQYYNGEERAKGNILERFSAQQFPDLHSELNLSSLELGDSALYFCASSVTAYGSPLHFGNGTRLTVT.

The CDR3 DNA is TGTGCCAGCCAGAGACTAGCGGGCAGCACAGATACGCAGTATTTT. This encodes CASQRLAGSTDTQYF. The rearrangement uses TRBV2 and TRBJ2-3, with 10 bases aligning to TRBD2. Losses at the gene ends were 8 bases for V and 0 bases for J; bases not matched to a gene: 5. The length of the CDR3 is 15 residues. In germline, CDR1 is SNHLY, CDR2 FYNNEI.

This sequence joins TRBV27 and TRBJ1-4, with 7 nucleotides matching TRBD1. The CDR3 spans 14 residues. Losses at the gene ends were 5 bases for V and 8 bases for J; bases not matched to a gene: 8. Germline loops: CDR1 MNHEY, CDR2 SMNVEV (reference sequence). The CDR3 DNA reads as TGTGCCAGCAGTCGGCCAGGGGGTCGCGAAAAACTGTTTTTT. Translated, it gives CASSRPGGREKLFF. The full variable domain, in which reference TRBV27 and TRBJ1-4 provide the parts outside the CDR3, is EAQVTQNPRYLITVTGKKLTVTCSQNMNHEYMSWYRQDPGLGLRQIYYSMNVEVTDKGDVPEGYKVSRKEKRNFPLILESPSPNQTSLYFCASSRPGGREKLFFGSGTQLSVL.

This chain uses TRBV27 with TRBJ2-2, with D possibly being TRBD2 (6 bases). From germline, CDR1 is MNHEY and CDR2 SMNVEV (reference sequence). The CDR3 spans 20 residues. V lost 6 bases and J 5 bases, leaving 31 bases between the germline ends. The CDR3 sequence is CASSRSFRLLSGVQTGELFF. The CDR3 bases are TGTGCCAGCAGCCGGTCGTTTCGGCTCCTCTCGGGAGTTCAAACCGGGGAGCTGTTTTTT.

Only one count was recorded for this clone. CDR3: CASSTYRVNYGYTF. DNA for the CDR3: TGTGCCAGCAGCACCTACAGGGTTAACTATGGCTACACCTTC. This chain joins TRBV28 and TRBJ1-2, with a tentative D call TRBD1 (6 bases). The germline V and J ends were trimmed by 6 bases and 1 base, with 12 bases remaining between them. In germline, CDR1 is MDHEN, CDR2 SYDVKM. This CDR3 spans 14 amino acids.

The chain uses TRBV2 and TRBJ1-3; D call uncertain. The germline V gene encodes CDR1 SNHLY and CDR2 FYNNEI. The length of the CDR3 is 13 residues. V was cut by 6 bases and J by 0 bases, with 6 bases left in between. The CDR3 reads CASSLPSGNTIYF. Here the CDR3 DNA reads TGTGCCAGCAGCCTCCCCTCTGGAAACACCATATATTTT. The full variable domain, completed using reference TRBV2 and TRBJ1-3, is EPEVTQTPSHQVTQMGQEVILRCVPISNHLYFYWYRQILGQKVEFLVSFYNNEISEKSEIFDDQFSVERPDGSNFTLKIRSTKLEDSAMYFCASSLPSGNTIYFGEGSWLTVV.

The chain joins TRBV27 to TRBJ1-5, with no clear D. The germline CDR1 and CDR2 sequences are MNHEY and SMNVEV (reference sequence). The CDR3 covers 13 residues. Trimming left V 0 bases short and J 4 bases short, with 4 bases between. The CDR3 spells CASSLSPNQPQHF. The CDR3 region has the DNA TGTGCCAGCAGTTTATCCCCTAATCAGCCCCAGCATTTT.

This CDR3 reads CASSPRRGEQYF. CDR3 in DNA: TGTGCCAGTAGCCCACGAAGGGGCGAGCAGTACTTC. This rearrangement joins TRBV19 to TRBJ2-7; TRBD1 might be the D (5 bases). Looked up from germline, CDR1 is LNHDA and CDR2 is SQIVND (reference sequence). The V and J ends lost 6 bases and 6 bases respectively, with 12 bases between them. This CDR3 is 12 amino acids long.

The V and J genes are TRBV7-8 and TRBJ2-2, with 7 bases fitting TRBD1. The CDR3 spans 13 residues. Trimming at V came to 11 bases and at J to 1 base, leaving 4 bases not matched to a gene. Germline V gene sequence: CDR1 SGHVS, CDR2 FQNEAQ. CDR3 sequence: CAGRQGNTGELFF. In DNA form, the CDR3 reads TGTGCCGGACGACAGGGGAACACCGGGGAGCTGTTTTTT.

The genes are TRBV30 and TRBJ2-2, with D uncertain. CDR1 is GTSNPN and CDR2 is SVGIG in the germline V gene (reference sequence). Trimming left V 6 bases short and J 5 bases short, with 13 bases between. CDR3 length equals 13 residues. CDR3 bases: TGTGCCTGCCGCGGCCCTCCGACCGGGGAGCTGTTTTTT. This gives the protein CACRGPPTGELFF. The variable domain in full, with the rest retrieved from reference TRBV30 and TRBJ2-2, is SQTIHQWPATLVQPVGSPLSLECTVEGTSNPNLYWYRQAAGRGLQLLFYSVGIGQISSEVPQNLSASRPQDRQFILSSKKLLLSDSGFYLCACRGPPTGELFFGEGSRLTVL.

V and J are TRBV3-1 (or the pseudogene TRBV3-2) and TRBJ1-3, with unresolved D. Germline V gene data show CDR1 as LGHDT and CDR2 as YNNKEL (reference sequence). The V gene lost 1 base and the J gene lost 0 bases, with 10 bases spanning the gap. The CDR3 is 16 amino acids. Written as DNA, the CDR3 is TGTGCCAGCAGCCAAGGCTTGACTTTCTCTGGAAACACCATATATTTT. It yields the protein CASSQGLTFSGNTIYF.

The chain has TRBV27 and TRBJ1-1; 7 bases agree with TRBD1. This CDR3 has 13 residues. CDR1 is MNHEY, CDR2 SMNVEV, per germline (reference sequence). The ends lost 6 bases at V and 8 bases at J; junction bases unmatched: 9. CDR3 DNA sequence: TGTGCCAGCAGCACACCCGGGACAGCCGAAGCTTTCTTT. It codes for CASSTPGTAEAFF.

This chain links TRBV28 with TRBJ1-3; possible D gene TRBD1, 5 bases. The CDR3 has 14 residues. The V gene's germline CDR1 is MDHEN and CDR2 SYDVKM. The V and J ends lost 7 bases and 4 bases respectively, with 14 bases between them. CDR3 nucleotides: TGTGCCAGCACCCGCGGGACGCTCGGAAACACCATATATTTT. This codes for CASTRGTLGNTIYF.

V usage is TRBV24-1 and J usage is TRBJ2-1; 8 nucleotides align to TRBD2. The CDR3 sequence is 18 residues long. The V gene's germline CDR1 is KGHDR and CDR2 SFDVKD. V shed 5 bases, J shed 1 base, and the junction held 12 bases outside the gene matches. CDR3 residues: CATSGTGGTIQSYNEQFF. The CDR3 DNA is TGTGCCACCAGTGGGACGGGGGGGACTATTCAATCCTACAATGAGCAGTTCTTC.

The chain uses TRBV7-9 and TRBJ2-7; 8 nucleotides agree with TRBD1. This CDR3 region has 16 residues. Germline values: CDR1 SEHNR, CDR2 FQNEAQ (reference sequence). V gave up 2 bases and J gave up 5 bases; unmatched junction bases: 11. CDR3 loop: CASSLFSATGDHEQYF. CDR3 in DNA: TGTGCCAGCAGCTTATTTTCGGCGACAGGGGATCACGAGCAGTACTTC.

The chain recombines TRBV5-1 with TRBJ1-1, with 10 bases lining up with TRBD1. Trimming at V came to 4 bases and at J to 7 bases, leaving 7 bases not matched to a gene. Germline V lookup: CDR1 SGHRS, CDR2 YFSETQ. The CDR3 is made up of 14 amino acids. CDR3 sequence (DNA): TGCGCCAGCAGCCCGGACAGGGGGTCCTTTGAAGCTTTCTTT. Translating it yields CASSPDRGSFEAFF.

V usage is TRBV15 and J usage is TRBJ2-5; possibly TRBD2 for D (6 bases). Trimming stripped 6 bases from V and 1 base from J, with 9 bases between. This CDR3 is built from 13 residues. From germline, CDR1 is LNHNV and CDR2 YYDKDF (reference sequence). CDR3 DNA sequence: TGTGCCACCAGGGCGGGGCCCCAAGAGACCCAGTACTTC. It specifies CATRAGPQETQYF.